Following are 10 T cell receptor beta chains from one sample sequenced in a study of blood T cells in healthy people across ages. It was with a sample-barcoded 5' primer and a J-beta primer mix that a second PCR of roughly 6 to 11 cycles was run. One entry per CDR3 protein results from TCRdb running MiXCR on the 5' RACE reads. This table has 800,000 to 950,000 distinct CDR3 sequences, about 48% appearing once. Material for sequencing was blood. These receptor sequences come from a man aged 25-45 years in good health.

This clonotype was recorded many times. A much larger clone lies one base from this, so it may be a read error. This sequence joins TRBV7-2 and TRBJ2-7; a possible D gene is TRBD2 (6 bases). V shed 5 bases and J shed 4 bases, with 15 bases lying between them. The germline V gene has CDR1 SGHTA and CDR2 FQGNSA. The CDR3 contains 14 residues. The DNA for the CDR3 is TGTGCCAGCAGCGCCTACCGGGACTCGTACGAGCAGTACTTC. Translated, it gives CASSAYRDSYEQYF. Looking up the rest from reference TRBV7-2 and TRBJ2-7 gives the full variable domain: GAGVSQSPSNKVTEKGKDVELRCDPISGHTALYWYRQSLGQGLEFLIYFQGNSAPDKSGLPSDRFSAERTGGSVSTLTIQRTQQEDSAVYLCASSAYRDSYEQYFGPGTRLTVT.

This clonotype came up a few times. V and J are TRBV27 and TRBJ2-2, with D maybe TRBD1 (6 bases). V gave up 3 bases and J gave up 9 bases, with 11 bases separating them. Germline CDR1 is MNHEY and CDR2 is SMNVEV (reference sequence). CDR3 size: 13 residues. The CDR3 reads CASSFQGFRELFF. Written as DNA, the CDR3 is TGTGCCAGCAGTTTCCAGGGGTTCCGGGAGCTGTTTTTT.

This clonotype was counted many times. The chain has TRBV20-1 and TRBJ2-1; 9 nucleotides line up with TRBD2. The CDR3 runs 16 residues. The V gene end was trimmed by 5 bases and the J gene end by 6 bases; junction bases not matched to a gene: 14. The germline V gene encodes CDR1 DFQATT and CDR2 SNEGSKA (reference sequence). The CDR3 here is CSALPPSGGGGNEQFF. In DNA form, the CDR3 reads TGCAGTGCTCTCCCACCTTCTGGCGGGGGGGGCAATGAGCAGTTCTTC.

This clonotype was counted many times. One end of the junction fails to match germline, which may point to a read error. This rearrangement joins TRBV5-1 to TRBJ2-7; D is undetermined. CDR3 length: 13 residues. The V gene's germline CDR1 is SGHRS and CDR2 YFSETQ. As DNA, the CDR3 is TGTGCCAGCAGTTCGGACGGATCCTACGAGCAGTACTTC. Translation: CASSSDGSYEQYF.

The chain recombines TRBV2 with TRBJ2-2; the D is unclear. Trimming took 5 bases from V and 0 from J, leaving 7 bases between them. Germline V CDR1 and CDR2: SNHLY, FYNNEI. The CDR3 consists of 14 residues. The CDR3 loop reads CASSLETNTGELFF. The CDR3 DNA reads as TGTGCCAGCAGTCTAGAGACGAACACCGGGGAGCTGTTTTTT.

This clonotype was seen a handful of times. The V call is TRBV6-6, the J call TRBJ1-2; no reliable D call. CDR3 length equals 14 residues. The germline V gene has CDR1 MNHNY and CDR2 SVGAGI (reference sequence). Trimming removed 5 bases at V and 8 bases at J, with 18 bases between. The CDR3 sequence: CASSDGQTAGGYTF. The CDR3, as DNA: TGTGCCAGCAGTGACGGGCAGACCGCTGGGGGCTACACCTTC.

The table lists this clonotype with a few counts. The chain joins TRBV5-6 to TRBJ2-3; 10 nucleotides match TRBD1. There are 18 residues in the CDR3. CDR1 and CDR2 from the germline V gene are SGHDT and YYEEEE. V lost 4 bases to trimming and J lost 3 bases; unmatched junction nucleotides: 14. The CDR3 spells CASSEKTGGGLKTDTQYF. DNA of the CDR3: TGTGCCAGCAGCGAGAAGACAGGGGGCGGGTTGAAAACAGATACGCAGTATTTT. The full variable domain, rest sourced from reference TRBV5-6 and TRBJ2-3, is DAGVTQSPTHLIKTRGQQVTLRCSPKSGHDTVSWYQQALGQGPQFIFQYYEEEERQRGNFPDRFSGHQFPNYSSELNVNALLLGDSALYLCASSEKTGGGLKTDTQYFGPGTRLTVL.

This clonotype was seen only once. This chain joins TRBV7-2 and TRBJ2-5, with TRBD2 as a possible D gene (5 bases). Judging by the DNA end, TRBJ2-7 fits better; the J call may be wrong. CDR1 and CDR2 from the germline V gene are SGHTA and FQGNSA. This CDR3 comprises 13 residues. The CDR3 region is CASSHRGTNEQYF. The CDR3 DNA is TGTGCCAGCAGCCACCGGGGAACGAACGAGCAGTACTTC.

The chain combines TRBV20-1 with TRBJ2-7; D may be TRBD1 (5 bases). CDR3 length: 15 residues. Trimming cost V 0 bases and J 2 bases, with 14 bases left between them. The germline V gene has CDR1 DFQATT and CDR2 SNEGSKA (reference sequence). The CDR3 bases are TGCAGTGCTAGAGATTTCAGGGTGGGCACCTACGAGCAGTACTTC. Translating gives CSARDFRVGTYEQYF.

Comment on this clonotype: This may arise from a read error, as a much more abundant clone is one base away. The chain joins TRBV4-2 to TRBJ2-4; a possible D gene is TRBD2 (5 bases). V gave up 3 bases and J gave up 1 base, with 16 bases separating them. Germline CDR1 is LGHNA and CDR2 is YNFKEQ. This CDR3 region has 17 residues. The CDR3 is CASSHQRGSAAKNIQYF. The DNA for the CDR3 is TGTGCCAGCAGCCACCAAAGAGGGAGCGCCGCCAAAAACATTCAGTACTTC.